This TCR beta chain was identified during a study of shared clonotypes between healthy human individuals. Methods used by the authors: In the immunoSEQ data, sequences were junction-only and lacked quality scores, so filtering differed. TCRdb keeps only in-frame clones here, not all; method: immunoSEQ multiplex PCR. That table is the source of V, J and clone size, and D and trimming were worked out from the DNA. The table includes under 1,900,000 clones, approximately 98.5% detected once. As regards this clone: The sample contains more than one DNA sequence encoding this CDR3.

CDR1 is SGHRS and CDR2 is YFSETQ in the germline V gene. V lost 0 bases and J lost 5, with 8 bases in between. The CDR3 is 14 residues long. The chain employs TRBV5-1 and TRBJ2-2, with a possible D match to TRBD2 (5 bases). The TCR comes from a man aged 25 to 40 in good health. The sequenced material came from naive CD4+ T cells sorted from blood. Described subset: CD45RA+ positively selected. The CDR3 loop reads CASSLVSGTGELFF. Here the CDR3 DNA reads TGCGCCAGCAGCTTGGTGTCGGGAACCGGGGAGCTGTTTTTT.